This T cell receptor (beta chain) was documented in a study of Ad26.COV2.S vaccination and SARS-CoV-2 variants (dated by TCRdb to the early 2020s). A note on the overall study: Vaccine-arm donors were drawn from COV1001, a multicentre, randomized, double-blind, placebo-controlled phase I-IIa trial of Ad26.COV2.S in healthy adults. TCRbeta repertoire sequencing served as the tool for gauging how specific and how broad the SARS-CoV-2-reactive T cell receptors were following Ad26.COV2.S vaccination. Ad26.COV2.S was administered intramuscularly at a dose of 5x10^10 or 1x10^11 viral particles, either as one shot or as two shots given 56 days apart. Investigators did not know the trial group allocation while performing experiments and assessing outcomes. Trial participants were randomized into five groups of five, in which low-dose or high-dose Ad26.COV2.S was given once or twice, or placebo was given on both occasions. The TCR-sequenced set comprised roughly 30 samples: approximately 20 Ad26.COV2.S vaccine recipients, 5 placebo recipients and 8 SARS-CoV-2 convalescent individuals.

Summary of the overall study and its limitations: The authors noted that the TCR breadth and depth analyses may have underestimated total T cell responses. Comparing responses between vaccine doses or regimens was not something the study was powered to do. Non-spike TCR breadth was comparable between vaccine and placebo recipients, consistent with the vaccine containing only spike. After vaccination, spike-specific CD8+ and CD4+ T cell responses were reported to show substantial breadth. Ad26.COV2.S recipients had higher spike-specific TCR breadth than placebo recipients (P = 0.0014).

Ends trimmed: V by 1 base, J by 7 bases; bases unmatched to a gene: 7. Looking up the germline V gene yields CDR1 SGHVS and CDR2 FQNEAQ. The CDR3 runs 16 residues from the cysteine to the phenylalanine. The only DNA kept is the CDR3, 48 bases in frame from the first base. Only one count was recorded for this clone. Its antigen is not yet known. It has no much larger one-base neighbor in the sample; base qualities were not kept. Sample treatment or condition, as interpreted from the label and publication: around 19 received Ad26.COV2.S at low or high dose, single or two shots; several received placebo; per-sample allocation not given. Repertoires of vaccine and placebo recipients were sequenced from samples taken on day 63 after the first injection. Between 29 July and 7 August 2020, Cohort 1b enrolled 20 to 30 adults aged 18-55 years at one site in Boston, USA. Ad26.COV2.S was a replication-incompetent adenovirus type 26 vector expressing a prefusion-stabilized SARS-CoV-2 spike protein from the original Wuhan strain.

The immunoSEQ Assay was used to sequence TCRbeta CDR3 regions. After extraction, genomic DNA underwent amplification by bias-controlled multiplex PCR, followed by high-throughput sequencing. As for the original processing: To quantify the absolute abundance of every unique TCRbeta CDR3 region, sequences were collapsed and filtered. T cell fraction was estimated by normalizing TCRbeta template counts to usable DNA, with usable DNA measured through amplification of reference genes found in all nucleated cells. Repertoire TCRs were annotated as SARS-CoV-2-specific by exact matching of V gene, CDR3 amino acid sequence and J gene to a known reactive TCR set. MIRA supplied the reference SARS-CoV-2 TCR set, which was filtered for enrichment in COVID-19-positive ImmuneCODE repertoires so that public or cross-reactive TCRs were removed. Using the MIRA antigens, annotated TCRs were further analysed by specific ORF or by position within an ORF. Depth was the summed frequency of annotated unique rearrangements, while breadth was defined as annotated unique rearrangements over total unique productive rearrangements. TCR breadth was compared between groups using two-sided Wilcoxon rank-sum tests. This immuneACCESS table, as held by TCRdb, lists in-frame sequences with V and J called but not all clones. Of the missing ones, under half trace to an unresolved V gene in checked studies; the others have no known cause. From that table come the V and J calls and clone size; the DNA was used to work out D and trimming. This sample has about 440,000 clones in its table, and 87% of those were observed once. Jointly, the top ten make up roughly 12% of the sample.

This material consisted of peripheral blood, taken in a trial of Ad26.COV2.S vaccine versus placebo. Rearrangement joined TRBV7-8 to TRBJ2-2; TRBD2 aligns with 9 central bases. The TCR comes from a person aged 18 to 59 who received the Ad26.COV2.S COVID-19 vaccine or a placebo. The CDR3 here reads CASSLGSGRQHGELFF. The DNA sequence reads TGTGCCAGCAGCTTAGGCAGCGGGAGGCAGCACGGGGAGCTGTTTTTT.